This T cell receptor (beta chain) was obtained from a study of tumor-infiltrating lymphocytes in oesophageal squamous cell carcinoma. TCRdb redid the calling of the PCR reads with MiXCR, one entry per CDR3 protein. The sample shows 9,900 or so distinct CDR3 sequences, approximately 59% of them seen only once. Germline CDR1 and CDR2: MNHGY and SAAAGT. The CDR3 runs 17 residues. This clonotype has a single count. The origin of this receptor is a male donor with esophageal squamous cell carcinoma. The genes are TRBV6-8 and TRBJ2-3; TRBD1 might be the D (6 bases). The end of the DNA aligns better with TRBJ1-1, so the J call may be wrong. Source material: esophageal tumor tissue. CDR3 protein: CASSPTFRGSGNTEAFF. DNA for the CDR3: TGTGCCAGCAGCCCGACTTTCAGGGGTTCGGGGAACACTGAAGCTTTCTTT.